The 20 T cell receptor beta chains in this list originate from one sample, sequenced in a study of OX40 agonist ivuxolimab in advanced cancers. The library was produced with the immunoSEQ multiplex PCR assay. TCRdb provides this immuneACCESS table in a form limited to in-frame rearrangements. Some clones are lacking; in checked studies, under half of them reflect an unresolved V gene, and why the rest are absent is not known. This sample has tens of thousands of clones in its table, and approximately 80% of those were observed once. The top ten clones comprise less than 4.5% of the sample. Sequencing was performed on CD4+ or CD8+ T cells sorted from blood, taken in a trial of the OX40 agonist ivuxolimab. Receptor source: an adult with an advanced solid tumor such as melanoma, head and neck, liver or kidney cancer.

This clone was counted a single time. V is TRBV19 and J is TRBJ1-5, with D hard to call. This CDR3 is 12 amino acids long. Germline V gene data show CDR1 as LNHDA and CDR2 as SQIVND (reference sequence). Between the trimmed V and J ends, which lost 3 bases and 7 bases, there was a span of 7 bases. In DNA form, the CDR3 reads TGTGCCAGTAGTATCGGCTACCAGCCCCAGCATTTT. Translating it yields CASSIGYQPQHF.

The chain carries TRBV6-5 and TRBJ1-1; no clear D gene. The length of the CDR3 is 11 residues. Germline V gene data show CDR1 as MNHEY and CDR2 as SVGAGI. V lost 7 bases to trimming and J lost 1 base, with 4 bases between them. The CDR3 DNA follows: TGTGCCAGCAAACGGAACACTGAAGCTTTCTTT. Translation gives CASKRNTEAFF.

The chain joins TRBV11-2 to TRBJ2-5, with D hard to call. Germline V gene data show CDR1 as SGHAT and CDR2 as FQNNGV. The V end lost 2 bases, the J end lost 2 bases, and 15 bases lay between the germline ends. The CDR3 is made up of 16 amino acids. CDR3 sequence (DNA): TGTGCCAGCAGCTTACGTATTAGCCAAGGACAAGAGACCCAGTACTTC. Translating it yields CASSLRISQGQETQYF.

The J gene is TRBJ1-5, the V gene TRBV5-6; D might be TRBD1 (5 bases). Trimming took off 4 bases at V and 3 bases at J, with 11 bases between the two ends. The CDR3 runs 14 residues. The germline CDR1 and CDR2 sequences are SGHDT and YYEEEE. The DNA of the CDR3 is TGTGCCAGCAGCCTTCACAGGTTCAATCAGCCCCAGCATTTT. Translation gives CASSLHRFNQPQHF.

Remarks on this clone: Its ends do not fully match the called genes, so a read error is possible. The chain is built from TRBV4-3 and TRBJ2-7; a weak D match, TRBD1 (5 bases). Germline V CDR1 and CDR2: LGHNA, YSLEER. The CDR3 is 15 residues long. Here the CDR3 reads CASSKDAGNPYEQYF. Written as DNA, the CDR3 is TGCGCCAGCAGCAAAGACGCAGGGAATCCCTACGAGCAGTACTTC.

The chain is built from TRBV9 and TRBJ2-5; 9 positions agree with TRBD2. TRBJ2-7 explains the end of the DNA better; the J call may be wrong. Germline values: CDR1 SGDLS, CDR2 YYNGEE. This CDR3 has 14 amino acids. In DNA form, the CDR3 reads TGTGCCAGCAGCCCCCGATCTAGCGGGAACGAGCAGTACTTC. This sequence encodes CASSPRSSGNEQYF.

This rearrangement joins TRBV29-1 to TRBJ2-7; D is perhaps TRBD1 (6 bases). From germline, CDR1 is SQVTM and CDR2 ANQGSEA. Trimming took off 4 bases at V and 6 bases at J, with 16 bases between the two ends. The CDR3 extends over 13 amino acids. Here the CDR3 reads CSVGQGLFIEQYF. The CDR3 DNA sequence: TGCAGCGTTGGGCAGGGGCTCTTTATCGAGCAGTACTTC.

This clone has only one observation. The chain uses TRBV7-9 and TRBJ1-6; TRBD1 is a possible D gene (6 bases). V was shortened by 1 base and J by 7 bases, with 8 bases between the two germline ends. This CDR3 region has 14 residues. The germline gives CDR1 SEHNR, CDR2 FQNEAQ (reference sequence). Written as DNA, the CDR3 is TGTGCCAGCAGCTTAGGGGGGCTGAATTCACCCCTCCACTTT. It encodes CASSLGGLNSPLHF.

The chain employs TRBV15 and TRBJ2-3, with D perhaps given as TRBD1 or TRBD2 (5 bases each). Germline CDR1 is LNHNV and CDR2 is YYDKDF (reference sequence). The CDR3 runs to 14 residues. Trimming left V 3 bases short and J 2 bases short, with 9 bases between. CDR3 residues: CATSSRGPTDTQYF. In nucleotides, the CDR3 is TGTGCCACCAGCAGCCGGGGCCCCACAGATACGCAGTATTTT.

The rearrangement joins TRBV27 to TRBJ2-5, with 7 bases aligning to TRBD1. V was clipped by 6 bases and J by 4 bases; unmatched bases: 11. The CDR3 runs 15 residues. CDR1 and CDR2 from the germline V gene are MNHEY and SMNVEV (reference sequence). The CDR3 nucleotides read TGTGCCAGCAGGGAACAGGGGCGGGCTGGAGAGACCCAGTACTTC. Its protein product is CASREQGRAGETQYF.

The chain recombines TRBV18 with TRBJ1-5, with TRBD1 identical over 7 bases. The germline V gene encodes CDR1 KGHSH and CDR2 LQKENI. This CDR3 contains 14 residues. V was pared by 6 bases and J by 4 bases, with 6 bases of the junction left unmatched. CDR3 sequence: CASSPGQVNQPQHF. The CDR3 DNA reads as TGTGCCAGCTCCCCCGGACAGGTGAATCAGCCCCAGCATTTT. Supplemented by reference TRBV18 and TRBJ1-5, the full variable domain reads NAGVMQNPRHLVRRRGQEARLRCSPMKGHSHVYWYRQLPEEGLKFMVYLQKENIIDESGMPKERFSAEFPKEGPSILRIQQVVRGDSAAYFCASSPGQVNQPQHFGDGTRLSIL.

Remarks on this clone: An end of the junction differs from the germline gene, which may be a read error. This chain joins TRBV19 and TRBJ1-1; TRBD1 might be the D (5 bases). This CDR3 has 13 amino acids. CDR1 LNHDA and CDR2 SQIVND come from the germline V gene (reference sequence). The CDR3, as DNA: TGTGCCGGTAGTATCCCATGGGGGGGTGAAGCTTTCTTT. Protein: CAGSIPWGGEAFF.

This rearrangement joins TRBV6-5 to TRBJ2-7; D might be TRBD1 (5 bases). The germline CDR1 and CDR2 sequences are MNHEY and SVGAGI. V shed 5 bases and J shed 4 bases, with 12 bases lying between them. This CDR3 has 13 residues. The CDR3 bases are TGTGCCAGCAGTACGACAGACGCATACGAGCAGTACTTC. It yields the protein CASSTTDAYEQYF.

The V gene is TRBV28, the J gene TRBJ2-2, with unresolved D. Deletions cut 4 bases from V and 4 bases from J, with 16 bases between. Germline loops: CDR1 MDHEN, CDR2 SYDVKM. The CDR3 runs 16 residues. CDR3 nucleotide sequence: TGTGCCAGCAGTTCCCCGGATGTCCGCATCACCGGGGAGCTGTTTTTT. Protein: CASSSPDVRITGELFF.

To note about this clone: One junction end does not reproduce the germline sequence, and a read error may be involved. The gene calls are TRBV15 and TRBJ1-1; D call uncertain. This CDR3 spans 13 amino acids. Germline CDR1 is LNHNV and CDR2 is YYDKDF (reference sequence). The CDR3 bases are TGTGCCACCCGCAGAGGCGGGAACACTGAAGCTTTCTTT. It translates to CATRRGGNTEAFF.

The V gene is TRBV5-6, the J gene TRBJ2-6; 9 bases align to TRBD1. Germline V gene sequence: CDR1 SGHDT, CDR2 YYEEEE. The V and J ends lost 3 bases and 2 bases, in that order; junction bases with no gene match: 12. The CDR3 is 19 amino acids. CDR3 bases: TGTGCCAGCAGCTCCGAGGGGACAGGGCCTACTGCTGGGGCCAACGTCCTGACTTTC. It yields the protein CASSSEGTGPTAGANVLTF. Based on the CDR3 plus reference TRBV5-6 and TRBJ2-6, the full variable domain is DAGVTQSPTHLIKTRGQQVTLRCSPKSGHDTVSWYQQALGQGPQFIFQYYEEEERQRGNFPDRFSGHQFPNYSSELNVNALLLGDSALYLCASSSEGTGPTAGANVLTFGAGSRLTVL.

The V gene is TRBV4-1, the J gene TRBJ2-1; D could derive from TRBD1 or TRBD2 (5 bases each). V lost 4 bases and J 9 bases, leaving 10 bases between the germline ends. CDR1 MGHRA and CDR2 YSYEKL come from the germline V gene. The CDR3 is 12 amino acids. The CDR3 region has the DNA TGCGCCAGCAGCCCACCTGGGACTGAGCAGTTCTTC. It encodes CASSPPGTEQFF.

The chain joins TRBV7-2 to TRBJ2-7; D remains unclear. Germline CDR1 is SGHTA and CDR2 is FQGNSA. V was shortened by 0 bases and J by 9 bases, with 12 bases between the two germline ends. CDR3 length equals 13 residues. The CDR3 loop is CASSLARSPGQYF. For the CDR3, the DNA is TGTGCCAGCAGCTTAGCACGGAGTCCTGGGCAGTACTTC.

This chain uses TRBV11-3 with TRBJ2-7, with 8 bases identical to TRBD2. Germline CDR1 reads SGHNT; CDR2 reads YENEEA. This CDR3 spans 13 amino acids. V shed 5 bases, J shed 5 bases, and the junction held 5 bases outside the gene matches. The CDR3 DNA reads as TGTGCCAGCAGCGCGGGACTAGGGCACGAGCAGTACTTC. Protein sequence: CASSAGLGHEQYF.

The chain combines TRBV21-1 with TRBJ1-4; the table calls TRBD1, which could not be checked here. TRBV21-1 represents a pseudogene. The CDR3 loop spans 19 amino acids. The CDR3 protein is CASSKPSLFQGATNEKLFF. As DNA, the CDR3 is TGTGCCAGCAGCAAGCCTAGCCTCTTCCAGGGGGCAACTAATGAAAAACTGTTTTTT.